Each of the 18 T cell receptor beta chains below was sequenced from the same sample in a study of cytomegalovirus exposure and HLA in healthy donors. This PCR relied on a set of 60 Vbeta primers and 13 Jbeta primers. Here immunoSEQ multiplex PCR was the method, and the copy in TCRdb shows in-frame clones only, minus some. The table records 120,000 to 150,000 clones, approximately 80% of them present only once. The sample comprised PBMCs. These receptors came from a woman aged 45-65 years in good health and CMV-seropositive.

CDR3 bases: TGTGCCAGCAGTGGGGCGGGACAGGGGTACGAGCAGTACTTC. It codes for CASSGAGQGYEQYF. The V call is TRBV2, the J call TRBJ2-7; 10 nucleotides line up with TRBD1. The germline V gene encodes CDR1 SNHLY and CDR2 FYNNEI. V was pared by 4 bases and J by 4 bases, with 4 bases of the junction left unmatched. This CDR3 comprises 14 residues.

This clone was seen a single time. This chain uses TRBV28 with TRBJ1-5; the D gene is possibly TRBD1 (6 bases). V lost 5 bases, J lost 3 bases, and 11 bases lay in between. This CDR3 region has 14 residues. Germline-derived CDR1 and CDR2 are MDHEN and SYDVKM. CDR3 DNA: TGTGCCAGCAGTGCACACAGGGACAATCAGCCCCAGCATTTT. Translated: CASSAHRDNQPQHF.

The chain combines TRBV7-2 with TRBJ2-7, with a tentative D call TRBD1 (6 bases). From germline, CDR1 is SGHTA and CDR2 FQGNSA. CDR3 length: 13 amino acids. The V gene lost 8 bases and the J gene lost 2 bases, with 13 bases spanning the gap. As DNA, the CDR3 is TGTGCCAGCGATCTAGGGGGAGCCTACGAGCAGTACTTC. It is translated as CASDLGGAYEQYF.

The table lists this clone with a few counts. V is TRBV29-1 and J is TRBJ1-6, with D maybe TRBD1 (5 bases). This CDR3 contains 15 residues. Trimming left V 6 bases short and J 5 bases short, with 17 bases between. Germline V CDR1 and CDR2: SQVTM, ANQGSEA. The DNA of the CDR3 is TGCAGCGTCAGCGACAGCGGGGTGGATAATTCACCCCTCCACTTT. Amino acid sequence: CSVSDSGVDNSPLHF.

With regard to this clone: The sample contains more than one DNA sequence encoding this CDR3. The chain combines TRBV9 with TRBJ1-1; 8 bases match TRBD1. Trimming at V came to 1 base and at J to 5 bases, leaving 1 base not matched to a gene. The germline gives CDR1 SGDLS, CDR2 YYNGEE. This CDR3 contains 13 residues. CDR3 residues: CASSVRTGTEAFF. The CDR3 bases are TGTGCCAGCAGCGTAAGGACAGGGACTGAAGCTTTCTTT.

This clone has just a few counts. The V and J genes are TRBV11-2 and TRBJ2-2; D is uncertain. CDR3 length: 16 amino acids. Trimming took off 1 base at V and 0 bases at J, with 9 bases between the two ends. Germline CDR1 reads SGHAT; CDR2 reads FQNNGV. The CDR3 DNA is TGTGCCAGCAGCTTAGGACTTCTCGCGAACACCGGGGAGCTGTTTTTT. Amino acid sequence: CASSLGLLANTGELFF.

This clone was counted a single time. The J gene is TRBJ2-2, the V gene TRBV6-1; 8 nucleotides line up with TRBD1. J gave up 7 bases and V 2 bases, and 6 bases lay outside the gene matches. The CDR3 is 15 residues long. CDR1 MNHNS and CDR2 SASEGT come from the germline V gene. The CDR3 spells CASSELQGANGELFF. The CDR3 region has the DNA TGTGCCAGCAGTGAACTGCAGGGGGCAAACGGGGAGCTGTTTTTT.

The chain joins TRBV2 to TRBJ2-7; 8 bases match TRBD1. The germline gives CDR1 SNHLY, CDR2 FYNNEI. The junction had 5 bases not matched to a gene; V was cut back by 7 bases and J by 6 bases. The length of the CDR3 is 12 residues. CDR3 region: CASIWQGAEQYF. The DNA of the CDR3 is TGTGCCAGCATCTGGCAGGGGGCCGAGCAGTACTTC.

V usage is TRBV28 and J usage is TRBJ1-1; D gene ambiguous. Germline V lookup: CDR1 MDHEN, CDR2 SYDVKM. This CDR3 contains 13 residues. V was cut by 5 bases and J by 1 base, with 8 bases left in between. CDR3 amino acids: CASSSTANTEAFF. The DNA for the CDR3 is TGTGCCAGCAGTAGTACAGCGAACACTGAAGCTTTCTTT.

This clone has a single count. The chain is built from TRBV5-1 and TRBJ1-1; maybe TRBD1 (5 bases). The CDR3 consists of 16 residues. Deletions cut 0 bases from V and 1 base from J, with 13 bases between. CDR1 is SGHRS, CDR2 YFSETQ, per germline. CDR3 nucleotides: TGCGCCAGCAGCTTGGATGGGGCGCTGAGGAACACTGAAGCTTTCTTT. Translating it yields CASSLDGALRNTEAFF.

The rearrangement uses TRBV14 and TRBJ1-2; 7 bases are a match to TRBD1. V dropped 4 bases and J dropped 7; count of bases not matched to a gene: 12. The CDR3 is 15 amino acids. The germline V gene encodes CDR1 SGHDN and CDR2 FVKESK. The DNA for the CDR3 is TGTGCCAGCAGCCTTTCCCGGGACAGATTTATTGGCTACACCTTC. This gives the protein CASSLSRDRFIGYTF.

This rearrangement joins TRBV4-3 to TRBJ1-6, with D hard to call. The V gene's germline CDR1 is LGHNA and CDR2 YSLEER. Trimming pared 4 bases from V and 11 bases from J, leaving 15 bases between. This CDR3 contains 14 residues. The CDR3 DNA reads TGCGCCAGCAGCCCTCCGCTGAGTTCGGCACCCCTCCACTTT. Translating it yields CASSPPLSSAPLHF.

The sample holds a few counts of this clone. The J gene is TRBJ1-3, the V gene TRBV7-6, with D possibly matching TRBD1 (6 bases). V was shortened by 1 base and J by 0 bases, with 7 bases between the two germline ends. The CDR3 contains 15 residues. CDR1 is SGHVS and CDR2 is FNYEAQ in the germline V gene. The CDR3 bases are TGTGCCAGCAGCTTAGACAGGGTCTCTGGAAACACCATATATTTT. This gives the protein CASSLDRVSGNTIYF.

V is TRBV7-2 and J is TRBJ2-3; D is uncertain. The CDR3 contains 15 residues. V was shortened by 0 bases and J by 3 bases, with 10 bases between the two germline ends. CDR1 is SGHTA and CDR2 is FQGNSA in the germline V gene. CDR3 nucleotides: TGTGCCAGCAGCTTAGCGCTATGGGCTACAGATACGCAGTATTTT. Protein: CASSLALWATDTQYF. Full variable domain (outside the CDR3, taken from reference TRBV7-2 and TRBJ2-3): GAGVSQSPSNKVTEKGKDVELRCDPISGHTALYWYRQSLGQGLEFLIYFQGNSAPDKSGLPSDRFSAERTGGSVSTLTIQRTQQEDSAVYLCASSLALWATDTQYFGPGTRLTVL.

The CDR3 reads CASSSRAQGETQYF. Written as DNA, the CDR3 is TGTGCCAGCAGCTCTCGGGCCCAGGGGGAGACCCAGTACTTC. The rearrangement links TRBV11-2 to TRBJ2-5, with a weak D call TRBD1 (6 bases). Germline-derived CDR1 and CDR2 are SGHAT and FQNNGV. V shed 4 bases and J shed 5 bases, with 14 bases lying between them. This CDR3 region has 14 residues.

CDR3 sequence reads: CASSGGGGGGGELFF. CDR3 nucleotide sequence: TGTGCCAGCAGTGGGGGAGGGGGAGGCGGCGGGGAGCTGTTTTTT. The chain links TRBV11-2 to TRBJ2-2; possibly TRBD2 for D (7 bases). The germline V gene encodes CDR1 SGHAT and CDR2 FQNNGV. Trimming took off 6 bases at V and 7 bases at J, with 18 bases between the two ends. This CDR3 comprises 15 residues.

This clone was detected a few times. V is TRBV5-1 and J is TRBJ2-2; 8 bases line up with TRBD2. CDR1 is SGHRS, CDR2 YFSETQ, per germline. The trim removed 1 base at V and 1 base at J, leaving 0 bases unmatched. The CDR3 runs to 15 residues. CDR3 sequence: CASSLRGGNTGELFF. As DNA, the CDR3 is TGCGCCAGCAGCTTGCGGGGGGGGAACACCGGGGAGCTGTTTTTT.

The gene calls are TRBV6-5 and TRBJ1-1, with D uncertain. The CDR3 sequence is 16 residues long. Between the trimmed V and J ends, which lost 4 bases and 1 base, there was a span of 16 bases. Germline CDR1 and CDR2: MNHEY and SVGAGI. CDR3 bases: TGTGCCAGCAGTTCCTATACGGCACTACAGAACACTGAAGCTTTCTTT. It is translated as CASSSYTALQNTEAFF.